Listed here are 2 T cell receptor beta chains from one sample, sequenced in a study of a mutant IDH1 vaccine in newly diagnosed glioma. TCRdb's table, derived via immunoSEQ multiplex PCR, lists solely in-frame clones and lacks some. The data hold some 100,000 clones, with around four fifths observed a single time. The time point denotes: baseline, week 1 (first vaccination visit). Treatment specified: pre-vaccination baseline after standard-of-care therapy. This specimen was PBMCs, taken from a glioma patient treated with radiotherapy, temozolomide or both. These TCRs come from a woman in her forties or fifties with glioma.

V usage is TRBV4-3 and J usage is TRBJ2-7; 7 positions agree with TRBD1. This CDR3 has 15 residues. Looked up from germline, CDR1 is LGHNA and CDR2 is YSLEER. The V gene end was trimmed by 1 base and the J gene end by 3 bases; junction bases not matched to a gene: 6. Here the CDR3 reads CASSQGTGVGYEQYF. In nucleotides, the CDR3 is TGCGCCAGCAGCCAAGGTACAGGGGTGGGCTACGAGCAGTACTTC.

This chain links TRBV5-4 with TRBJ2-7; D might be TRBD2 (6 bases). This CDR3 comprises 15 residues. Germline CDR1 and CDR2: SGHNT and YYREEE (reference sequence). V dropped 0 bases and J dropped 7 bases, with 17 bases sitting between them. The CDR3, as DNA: TGTGCCAGCAGCTTGGGGGGGGAAGTAAGTCGAGAGCAGTACTTC. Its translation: CASSLGGEVSREQYF.